A selection of T cell receptor beta chains follows, all from one sample in a study of blood T cells in healthy people across ages. One entry per CDR3 protein results from TCRdb running MiXCR on the 5' RACE reads. The table lists around 1,900,000 distinct CDR3 sequences, about 39% of them singletons. Sequencing was done on a sample of blood. These receptor sequences come from a human donor in good health. CDR3s include the opening cysteine and the closing phenylalanine or tryptophan. A D gene is named only where the DNA matches it firmly. Clone sizes are given selectively: once, few, many, or a class where the clone is expanded.

J: TRBJ1-2
size: -
V: TRBV3-1
D: -
CDR3: CASSSESINYGYTF
DNA: TGTGCCAGCAGCTCGGAGTCGATTAACTATGGCTACACCTTC

J: TRBJ2-3
size: -
V: TRBV9
D: -
CDR3: CASSASAADTQYF
DNA: TGTGCCAGCAGCGCTAGCGCCGCAGATACGCAGTATTTT

J: TRBJ2-6
size: few
V: TRBV29-1
D: -
CDR3: CSVGPGTGANVLTF
DNA: TGCAGCGTTGGGCCAGGGACTGGGGCCAACGTCCTGACTTTC

J: TRBJ1-2
size: few
V: TRBV6-5
D: -
CDR3: CASSSMARDYGYTF
DNA: TGTGCCAGCAGTTCGATGGCGCGCGACTATGGCTACACCTTC

J: TRBJ1-5
size: -
V: TRBV4-3
D: -
CDR3: CASSHTFNQPQHF
DNA: TGCGCCAGCAGCCACACCTTCAATCAGCCCCAGCATTTT

J: TRBJ2-7
size: -
V: TRBV6-5
D: TRBD1
CDR3: CASTLWGRGIRIAQYF
DNA: TGTGCCAGCACTTTGTGGGGCAGGGGGATAAGGATTGCCCAGTACTTC

J: TRBJ2-5
size: -
V: TRBV6-2/TRBV6-3
D: -
CDR3: CASSSRRTALQETQYF
DNA: TGTGCCAGCAGCTCCAGAAGGACAGCGCTCCAAGAGACCCAGTACTTC

J: TRBJ1-1
size: -
V: TRBV5-1
D: -
CDR3: CASSLETPNTEAFF
DNA: TGCGCCAGCAGCTTGGAGACACCAAACACTGAAGCTTTCTTT

J: TRBJ2-3
size: few
V: TRBV4-3
D: TRBD2
CDR3: CASSQDRVSGGLDAQYF
DNA: TGCGCCAGCAGCCAAGATCGGGTTAGCGGGGGGTTAGATGCGCAGTATTTT

J: TRBJ2-1
size: -
V: TRBV5-1
D: TRBD2
CDR3: CASSLVGSGGNEQFF
DNA: TGCGCCAGCAGCTTGGTGGGTAGCGGGGGCAATGAGCAGTTCTTC

J: TRBJ2-7
size: few
V: TRBV7-2
D: -
CDR3: CASSSQLVAEQYF
DNA: TGTGCCAGCAGCTCACAGCTGGTGGCCGAGCAGTACTTC

J: TRBJ1-5
size: -
V: TRBV11-3
D: -
CDR3: CASSFRPVVRDKNQPQHF
DNA: TGTGCCAGCAGCTTTAGACCTGTCGTTAGGGACAAAAATCAGCCCCAGCATTTT

J: TRBJ1-5
size: -
V: TRBV7-2
D: TRBD1
CDR3: CASSPTQQGFGNQPQHF
DNA: TGTGCCAGCAGTCCAACCCAACAGGGGTTCGGCAATCAGCCCCAGCATTTT

J: TRBJ2-1
size: few
V: TRBV11-3
D: TRBD2
CDR3: CVSSLAASGGARNEQFF
DNA: TGTGTCAGCAGCTTAGCGGCTAGCGGGGGGGCCCGTAATGAGCAGTTCTTC

J: TRBJ2-3
size: few
V: TRBV20-1
D: -
CDR3: CSARDPIGYTQYF
DNA: TGCAGTGCTAGAGACCCGATCGGGTATACGCAGTATTTT

J: TRBJ2-5
size: -
V: TRBV25-1
D: -
CDR3: CASSELNQGGLQETQYF
DNA: TGTGCCAGCAGTGAATTGAACCAGGGGGGACTCCAAGAGACCCAGTACTTC

J: TRBJ1-2
size: -
V: TRBV9
D: -
CDR3: CASSVEQGNGYTF
DNA: TGTGCCAGCAGCGTAGAACAGGGTAATGGCTACACCTTC

J: TRBJ1-5
size: -
V: TRBV5-1
D: TRBD1
CDR3: CASSLGAGGEVQPQHF
DNA: TGCGCCAGCAGCTTGGGAGCAGGGGGAGAAGTTCAGCCCCAGCATTTT

J: TRBJ2-6
size: few
V: TRBV7-9
D: -
CDR3: CASSPFTPVLTF
DNA: TGTGCCAGCAGCCCGTTCACCCCCGTCCTGACTTTC

J: TRBJ1-5
size: -
V: TRBV7-8
D: -
CDR3: CASSSRRGRTYSNQPQHF
DNA: TGTGCCAGCAGCTCCAGGCGGGGACGGACTTATAGCAATCAGCCCCAGCATTTT

J: TRBJ2-6
size: -
V: TRBV9
D: -
CDR3: CASSDALSGANVLTF
DNA: TGTGCCAGCAGCGACGCCCTCTCTGGGGCCAACGTCCTGACTTTC

J: TRBJ2-7
size: few
V: TRBV28
D: -
CDR3: CASRVQGNSNEQYF
DNA: TGTGCCAGCAGGGTACAGGGAAATTCGAACGAGCAGTACTTC

J: TRBJ2-1
size: few
V: TRBV11-1
D: TRBD1
CDR3: CASSSGPGQGVSDSSYNEQFF
DNA: TGTGCCAGCAGCTCTGGACCGGGACAGGGAGTGAGTGATAGCTCCTACAATGAGCAGTTCTTC

J: TRBJ1-4
size: -
V: TRBV6-1
D: -
CDR3: CASSLGLSRGAREKLFF
DNA: TGTGCCAGCAGTCTTGGGTTATCTCGGGGGGCACGTGAAAAACTGTTTTTT

J: TRBJ2-1
size: -
V: TRBV10-3
D: -
CDR3: CAISESRLFSEGSYNEQVF
DNA: TGTGCCATCAGTGAGTCGAGACTCTTCAGCGAGGGATCCTACAATGAGCAGGTCTTC

J: TRBJ2-1
size: once
V: TRBV7-2
D: TRBD1
CDR3: CASSKGRDRGHNEQFF
DNA: TGTGCCAGCAGCAAAGGCCGGGACAGGGGGCACAATGAGCAGTTCTTC

J: TRBJ1-5
size: many
V: TRBV5-1
D: -
CDR3: CASSLASGNQPQHF
DNA: TGTGCCAGCAGCTTAGCGTCGGGCAATCAGCCCCAGCATTTT

J: TRBJ1-5
size: few
V: TRBV15
D: -
CDR3: CATSRSRDIGQPQHF
DNA: TGTGCCACCAGCAGATCTAGGGACATTGGCCAGCCCCAGCATTTT

J: TRBJ2-7
size: -
V: TRBV10-3
D: -
CDR3: CAISESARVYEQYF
DNA: TGTGCCATCAGTGAGTCAGCGCGGGTATACGAGCAGTACTTC

J: TRBJ1-1
size: few
V: TRBV29-1
D: -
CDR3: CSVAGLGEAFF
DNA: TGCAGCGTTGCCGGTTTGGGAGAAGCTTTCTTT

J: TRBJ1-1
size: few
V: TRBV29-1
D: -
CDR3: CSVPGAYNTEAFF
DNA: TGCAGCGTCCCGGGGGCGTATAACACTGAAGCTTTCTTT

J: TRBJ1-2
size: -
V: TRBV29-1
D: -
CDR3: CSVEDHGVVANYGHTF
DNA: TGCAGCGTTGAAGATCACGGTGTCGTAGCTAACTATGGCCACACCTTC

J: TRBJ1-2
size: -
V: TRBV7-2
D: -
CDR3: CASSPSPRGNYGYTF
DNA: TGTGCCAGCAGCCCCTCACCGAGGGGTAACTATGGCTACACCTTC

J: TRBJ2-3
size: -
V: TRBV6-4
D: -
CDR3: CASSAGIGYFTDTQYF
DNA: TGTGCCAGCAGCGCCGGGATAGGGTATTTCACAGATACGCAGTATTTT

J: TRBJ2-5
size: -
V: TRBV4-3
D: -
CDR3: CASSQDGGARETQYF
DNA: TGCGCCAGCAGCCAGGACGGCGGGGCCCGGGAGACCCAGTACTTC

J: TRBJ2-3
size: -
V: TRBV7-3
D: TRBD1
CDR3: CASSRIPGQGAIDTQYF
DNA: TGTGCCAGCAGTCGCATTCCGGGACAGGGGGCAATAGATACGCAGTATTTT

J: TRBJ1-5
size: few
V: TRBV6-2/TRBV6-3
D: TRBD1
CDR3: CASSTDRVEQPQHF
DNA: TGTGCCAGCAGCACGGACAGGGTAGAACAGCCCCAGCATTTT

J: TRBJ1-1
size: -
V: TRBV10-3
D: -
CDR3: CAISESDTEAFF
DNA: TGTGCCATCAGTGAGTCGGACACTGAAGCTTTCTTT

J: TRBJ2-2
size: once
V: TRBV18
D: -
CDR3: CASSPDTGNTGELFF
DNA: TGTGCCAGCTCACCCGATACAGGGAACACCGGGGAGCTGTTTTTT

J: TRBJ1-5
size: -
V: TRBV6-1
D: -
CDR3: CASSESSRGPEYSNQPQHF
DNA: TGTGCCAGCAGTGAATCCTCCAGGGGCCCCGAATATAGCAATCAGCCCCAGCATTTT

J: TRBJ2-1
size: few
V: TRBV29-1
D: -
CDR3: CSVEGRVHNEQFF
DNA: TGCAGCGTTGAAGGCAGGGTGCACAATGAGCAGTTCTTC

J: TRBJ2-4
size: -
V: TRBV5-1
D: TRBD1
CDR3: CASSIGQGAATVQYF
DNA: TGCGCCAGCAGCATCGGACAGGGAGCAGCTACGGTGCAGTACTTC

J: TRBJ2-1
size: -
V: TRBV2
D: -
CDR3: CASKEVPPSRNEQFF
DNA: TGTGCCAGCAAGGAGGTACCGCCCTCCCGCAATGAGCAGTTCTTC

J: TRBJ1-5
size: -
V: TRBV7-2
D: -
CDR3: CASSPFRETQHF
DNA: TGTGCCAGCAGCCCGTTCCGGGAGACCCAGCATTTT

J: TRBJ2-1
size: -
V: TRBV7-2
D: -
CDR3: CASSLVGTAGAYGEQFF
DNA: TGTGCCAGCAGCTTAGTCGGGACAGCGGGAGCTTACGGTGAGCAGTTCTTC

J: TRBJ1-2
size: -
V: TRBV4-2
D: -
CDR3: CASSQEPDGYTF
DNA: TGTGCCAGCAGCCAAGAACCTGATGGCTACACCTTC